Listed here are 32 T cell receptor beta chains from one sample, sequenced in a study of blood T cell repertoires in COVID-19. The assay was immunoSEQ multiplex PCR, and TCRdb's table has in-frame clones only and misses some. The sample records hundreds of thousands of clones, 80% to 90% being singletons. Sequencing was performed on PBMCs or T cells enriched from blood (not recorded which). The receptors originated from a man aged 25 to 40 who had recovered from COVID-19.

The V gene is TRBV7-2, the J gene TRBJ1-2, with unresolved D. V lost 2 bases, J lost 5 bases, and 12 bases lay in between. Germline V CDR1 and CDR2: SGHTA, FQGNSA. This CDR3 is built from 14 residues. The CDR3 DNA reads as TGTGCCAGCAGCTTAACAAAGTTGTTATATGGCTACACCTTC. Amino acid sequence: CASSLTKLLYGYTF.

The V gene is TRBV2, the J gene TRBJ1-5, with 9 bases identical to TRBD1. Germline V gene sequence: CDR1 SNHLY, CDR2 FYNNEI. V lost 9 bases, J lost 6 bases, and 3 bases stayed unmatched. This CDR3 is built from 12 residues. The CDR3 coding sequence is TGTGCCAGTAAACAGGGGGCTCAGCCCCAGCATTTT. This sequence encodes CASKQGAQPQHF.

This clone was found once. This chain links TRBV9 with TRBJ2-2; D is ambiguous. Germline V lookup: CDR1 SGDLS, CDR2 YYNGEE. This CDR3 is built from 13 residues. Trimming took 4 bases from V and 8 from J, leaving 12 bases between them. In DNA, the CDR3 is TGTGCCAGCAGCTCGTCCCTGACTGGGGAGCTGTTTTTT. It codes for CASSSSLTGELFF.

Concerning this clone itself: The same CDR3 also results from other DNA sequences found in this sample. The V gene is TRBV12-3 or TRBV12-4, the J gene TRBJ2-2; tentatively, D is TRBD2 (5 bases). This CDR3 comprises 13 residues. Trimming left V 1 base short and J 5 bases short, with 5 bases between. The CDR3 coding sequence is TGTGCCAGCAGTTTAGGCGGGACCGGGGAGCTGTTTTTT. It yields the protein CASSLGGTGELFF.

The chain joins TRBV30 to TRBJ1-4; possibly TRBD1 for D (6 bases). Germline values: CDR1 GTSNPN, CDR2 SVGIG (reference sequence). V was cut by 2 bases and J by 3 bases, with 10 bases left in between. This CDR3 comprises 14 residues. The CDR3 loop reads CAWSRGGSNEKLFF. In DNA, the CDR3 is TGTGCCTGGAGTAGGGGGGGATCTAATGAAAAACTGTTTTTT.

Only one count was recorded for this clone. The chain links TRBV15 to TRBJ1-2, with 8 positions matching TRBD1. Trimming took 2 bases from V and 7 from J; bases not matched to a gene: 12. Germline lookup yields CDR1 LNHNV and CDR2 YYDKDF (reference sequence). The CDR3 sequence is 16 residues long. CDR3 protein: CATSRQGQGALRGYTF. The CDR3 region has the DNA TGTGCCACCAGCAGACAGGGGCAGGGGGCTCTACGTGGCTACACCTTC. The full variable domain, with the rest looked up from reference TRBV15 and TRBJ1-2, is DAMVIQNPRYQVTQFGKPVTLSCSQTLNHNVMYWYQQKSSQAPKLLFHYYDKDFNNEADTPDNFQSRRPNTSFCFLDIRSPGLGDTAMYLCATSRQGQGALRGYTFGSGTRLTVV.

The chain has TRBV19 and TRBJ2-6, with D possibly being TRBD1 (6 bases). This CDR3 region has 17 residues. Looked up from germline, CDR1 is LNHDA and CDR2 is SQIVND (reference sequence). Trimming left V 3 bases short and J 4 bases short, with 16 bases between. In DNA form, the CDR3 reads TGTGCCAGTAGTATTGGGGGCGGTTTCTTAGGGGCCAACGTCCTGACTTTC. Translated, it gives CASSIGGGFLGANVLTF.

This clone was detected once. The rearrangement links TRBV7-9 to TRBJ1-4, with D unresolved. Trimming took off 8 bases at V and 7 bases at J, with 14 bases between the two ends. The germline V gene encodes CDR1 SEHNR and CDR2 FQNEAQ (reference sequence). The CDR3 is 13 amino acids. In DNA form, the CDR3 reads TGTGCCAGCGACACACTTAGCGGTGAAAAACTGTTTTTT. This encodes CASDTLSGEKLFF.

The chain couples TRBV28 to TRBJ1-1; D unclear. CDR3 length equals 15 residues. CDR1 is MDHEN, CDR2 SYDVKM, per germline. The V gene lost 7 bases and the J gene lost 5 bases, with 20 bases spanning the gap. The CDR3 nucleotides read TGTGCCAGCACAATAAACCGGGAGATTGGGACTGAAGCTTTCTTT. Translated, it gives CASTINREIGTEAFF.

The chain carries TRBV12-5 and TRBJ1-1, with 8 nucleotides matching TRBD1. With V trimmed by 4 bases and J by 0 bases, 4 bases remained unmatched. Germline CDR1 reads LGHNT; CDR2 reads FRNRAP. CDR3 size: 15 residues. The CDR3 region is CASGSRQGLNTEAFF. CDR3 DNA sequence: TGTGCTAGTGGTTCCAGACAGGGGCTGAACACTGAAGCTTTCTTT.

The V and J genes are TRBV13 and TRBJ1-1, with TRBD1 identical over 7 bases. Germline V gene lookup returns CDR1 PRHDT and CDR2 FYEKMQ (reference sequence). The length of the CDR3 is 14 residues. Losses at the gene ends were 7 bases for V and 4 bases for J; bases not matched to a gene: 9. The CDR3 is CASNRDSSSTEAFF. CDR3 nucleotide sequence: TGTGCCAGCAACAGGGACAGTTCGAGCACTGAAGCTTTCTTT.

This sequence joins TRBV30 and TRBJ2-1, with 7 positions matching TRBD2. Germline lookup yields CDR1 GTSNPN and CDR2 SVGIG (reference sequence). The CDR3 has 14 amino acids. V lost 3 bases and J lost 7; bases outside the gene matches: 9. This chain's CDR3 is CAWRPQRERNEQFF. The CDR3 DNA reads as TGTGCCTGGAGACCGCAGCGGGAAAGGAATGAGCAGTTCTTC.

This rearrangement joins TRBV14 to TRBJ1-6; D is possibly TRBD1 (5 bases). With 4 bases removed from V and 10 bases from J, the gap between germline ends came to 14 bases. This CDR3 contains 14 residues. Germline loops: CDR1 SGHDN, CDR2 FVKESK. The CDR3 protein is CASSPLGGGSPLHF. CDR3 coding DNA: TGTGCCAGCAGCCCCCTCGGGGGAGGATCACCCCTCCACTTT.

J is TRBJ1-4 and V is TRBV3-1 (or the pseudogene TRBV3-2); D perhaps matches TRBD1 (6 bases). The V gene lost 4 bases and the J gene lost 4 bases, with 13 bases spanning the gap. Germline V gives CDR1 LGHDT, CDR2 YNNKEL (reference sequence). The CDR3 totals 15 residues. CDR3 residues: CASSRRQASNEKLFF. CDR3 in DNA: TGTGCCAGCAGCCGGAGACAGGCCAGTAATGAAAAACTGTTTTTT.

The rearrangement links TRBV6-5 to TRBJ2-7; 10 positions match TRBD1. CDR3 length: 15 amino acids. V lost 6 bases, J lost 1 base, and 6 bases stayed unmatched. Germline loops: CDR1 MNHEY, CDR2 SVGAGI. The CDR3 bases are TGTGCCAGCAGCCCGGGACAGGGGAGATCCTACGAGCAGTACTTC. As protein: CASSPGQGRSYEQYF.

The gene calls are TRBV14 and TRBJ1-1; no reliable D call. The CDR3 contains 14 residues. The V end was cut by 3 bases, the J end by 0 bases, with 8 bases between. Germline-derived CDR1 and CDR2 are SGHDN and FVKESK. The CDR3 nucleotides are TGTGCCAGCAGCCATTCCTCTATGAACACTGAAGCTTTCTTT. Its translation: CASSHSSMNTEAFF.

The chain recombines TRBV28 with TRBJ2-1, with 16 bases that match TRBD2. The CDR3 sequence is 15 residues long. With V trimmed by 6 bases and J by 10 bases, 6 bases remained unmatched. Germline lookup yields CDR1 MDHEN and CDR2 SYDVKM. This CDR3 is CASRPGLAGGFEQFF. The CDR3 region has the DNA TGTGCCAGCAGGCCGGGACTAGCGGGAGGGTTCGAGCAGTTCTTC.

The J gene is TRBJ1-2, the V gene TRBV5-1; possible D gene TRBD1, 5 bases. This CDR3 comprises 17 residues. Germline values: CDR1 SGHRS, CDR2 YFSETQ. V lost 5 bases to trimming and J lost 1 base, with 21 bases between them. CDR3 DNA sequence: TGCGCCAGCAGTAAAGGTACAGGAGACCAACTTAACTATGGCTACACCTTC. It yields the protein CASSKGTGDQLNYGYTF.

The rearrangement uses TRBV7-2 and TRBJ2-1; TRBD2 matches 9 bases. Unmatched junction bases numbered 5, after V lost 5 bases and J lost 3 bases. The CDR3 loop spans 15 amino acids. The germline V gene encodes CDR1 SGHTA and CDR2 FQGNSA. The CDR3 loop is CASSQASGVYNEQFF. CDR3 DNA sequence: TGTGCCAGCAGCCAAGCTAGCGGGGTCTACAATGAGCAGTTCTTC. The complete variable domain, with remaining parts taken from reference TRBV7-2 and TRBJ2-1, reads GAGVSQSPSNKVTEKGKDVELRCDPISGHTALYWYRQSLGQGLEFLIYFQGNSAPDKSGLPSDRFSAERTGGSVSTLTIQRTQQEDSAVYLCASSQASGVYNEQFFGPGTRLTVL.

This chain links TRBV27 with TRBJ2-2, with 8 bases aligning to TRBD2. CDR3 length: 16 residues. The J segment lost 4 bases and the V segment lost 0 bases, leaving 4 bases of the junction unmatched. CDR1 MNHEY and CDR2 SMNVEV come from the germline V gene (reference sequence). The CDR3 region has the DNA TGTGCCAGCAGTTTATCGGGACTAGATGGCACCGGGGAGCTGTTTTTT. Translating gives CASSLSGLDGTGELFF.

As regards this clone: At one end the junction does not follow the germline gene, possibly because of a read error. This chain links TRBV2 with TRBJ2-2, with D hard to call. The germline gives CDR1 SNHLY, CDR2 FYNNEI. There are 14 residues in the CDR3. The CDR3 sequence: CVSIRNTNTGELFF. The DNA of the CDR3 is TGTGTCAGCATCAGGAATACGAACACCGGGGAGCTGTTTTTT.

J is TRBJ1-1 and V is TRBV4-1; weak D call: TRBD1 (5 bases). The CDR3 loop spans 14 amino acids. CDR1 MGHRA and CDR2 YSYEKL come from the germline V gene. Deletions cut 5 bases from V and 5 bases from J, with 15 bases between. The CDR3 nucleotides are TGCGCCAGCAGCTCTCCGACAGCCAGTACTGAAGCTTTCTTT. It specifies CASSSPTASTEAFF.

The chain couples TRBV4-1 to TRBJ2-3, with TRBD2 identical over 12 bases. V lost 8 bases and J lost 6; bases outside the gene matches: 9. Germline-derived CDR1 and CDR2 are MGHRA and YSYEKL. This CDR3 region has 15 residues. CDR3 sequence: CASGGTSGLSDTQYF. The CDR3 bases are TGCGCCAGCGGCGGGACTAGCGGGTTATCGGATACGCAGTATTTT.

In its sample, this clone was seen once. The rearrangement uses TRBV5-1 and TRBJ1-4; possible D gene TRBD1, 5 bases. Germline assignment: CDR1 SGHRS and CDR2 YFSETQ. V gave up 0 bases and J gave up 0 bases, with 15 bases separating them. This CDR3 spans 18 amino acids. For the CDR3, the DNA is TGCGCCAGCAGCTTGGGTTGGGGCTCAATCCCAACTAATGAAAAACTGTTTTTT. Amino acids: CASSLGWGSIPTNEKLFF.

This clone came up a few times. V is TRBV5-1 and J is TRBJ2-1, with 10 bases aligning to TRBD1. The length of the CDR3 is 15 residues. Germline V gene sequence: CDR1 SGHRS, CDR2 YFSETQ. Germline trimming cut 4 bases from V and 6 bases from J; bases unmatched to any gene: 7. DNA for the CDR3: TGCGCCAGCAGCCCGGGACAGGGGTTAGGCAATGAGCAGTTCTTC. Its protein is CASSPGQGLGNEQFF.

This chain uses TRBV28 with TRBJ1-6; 9 bases align to TRBD1. V shed 3 bases and J 4 bases; nucleotides not matched to a gene: 1. CDR1 and CDR2 from the germline V gene are MDHEN and SYDVKM. There are 15 residues in the CDR3. Here the CDR3 reads CASSFGTGYNSPLHF. CDR3 bases: TGTGCCAGCAGTTTCGGGACAGGGTATAATTCACCCCTCCACTTT.

The V gene is TRBV5-1, the J gene TRBJ2-7, with a weak D call TRBD2 (6 bases). This CDR3 comprises 14 residues. CDR1 SGHRS and CDR2 YFSETQ come from the germline V gene. V gave up 3 bases and J gave up 2 bases, with 12 bases separating them. CDR3 protein: CASSWDSITYEQYF. The CDR3 DNA follows: TGCGCCAGCAGCTGGGACTCCATTACCTACGAGCAGTACTTC.

V is TRBV2 and J is TRBJ1-4; no definite D call. This CDR3 region has 13 residues. V was cut by 6 bases and J by 8 bases, with 13 bases left in between. Germline values: CDR1 SNHLY, CDR2 FYNNEI. The CDR3 coding sequence is TGTGCCAGCAGGACCGGGGTGGGAGAAAAACTGTTTTTT. Residues: CASRTGVGEKLFF.

Details on this clone: Germline and junction disagree at one end, which may indicate a read error. The V and J genes are TRBV6-4 and TRBJ2-5; 10 bases are a match to TRBD1. This CDR3 spans 15 amino acids. The germline V gene has CDR1 MRHNA and CDR2 SNTAGT. CDR3 nucleotides: TGTGCCAGCAGAGCCGGGACAGGGGAACAAGAGCCCCAGTACTTC. It encodes CASRAGTGEQEPQYF.

This chain connects TRBV27 to TRBJ2-1; D call uncertain. V shed 2 bases and J shed 4 bases, with 15 bases lying between them. Germline CDR1 reads MNHEY; CDR2 reads SMNVEV (reference sequence). The CDR3 is made up of 16 amino acids. CDR3 residues: CASSLEQNQVYNEQFF. The CDR3 bases are TGTGCCAGCAGTTTAGAACAGAACCAAGTTTACAATGAGCAGTTCTTC.

The rearrangement uses TRBV2 and TRBJ1-5; D possibly corresponds to TRBD1 (5 bases). Trimming took off 3 bases at V and 7 bases at J, with 10 bases between the two ends. Germline CDR1 is SNHLY and CDR2 is FYNNEI. The CDR3 contains 13 residues. The CDR3 region has the DNA TGTGCCAGCAGTGACCAGGGTGGCCAGCCCCAGCATTTT. Protein: CASSDQGGQPQHF.

This clone came up once. This chain links TRBV5-5 with TRBJ2-7; 10 bases match TRBD2. After removal of 4 bases from V and 3 bases from J, the junction contained 4 bases not matched to a gene. This CDR3 has 14 residues. Germline V CDR1 and CDR2: SGHKS, YYEKEE (reference sequence). The CDR3 coding sequence is TGTGCCAGCAGCCCCCTAGCGGGAGTCTACGAGCAGTACTTC. Translated, it gives CASSPLAGVYEQYF. Full variable domain (outside the CDR3, taken from reference TRBV5-5 and TRBJ2-7): DAGVTQSPTHLIKTRGQQVTLRCSPISGHKSVSWYQQVLGQGPQFIFQYYEKEERGRGNFPDRFSARQFPNYSSELNVNALLLGDSALYLCASSPLAGVYEQYFGPGTRLTVT.